This T cell receptor (beta chain) was sequenced in a study of T cells in Graves' hyperthyroidism and ophthalmopathy. Study-level findings and limits: Ophthalmopathy stood apart from stable hyperthyroidism in a 13 V-J model.

Patients aged 18 to 65 with hyperthyroidism were newly diagnosed, with duration under 2 months. 10 ml of fresh peripheral blood supplied the PBMCs. The CDR3 has 14 amino acids. Deletions cut 0 bases from V and 10 bases from J, with 15 bases between. Germline V gene lookup returns CDR1 MGHRA and CDR2 YSYEKL. Remarks on this clonotype: Its antigen is still unknown.

The CDR3 regions of TCR beta were amplified from RNA transcripts. An initial round of RT-PCR targeting the TCR CDR3 relied on the HTBI primer set. MiXCR, run by TCRdb on the multiplex PCR reads, gives a single entry per CDR3 protein. The sample has a few hundred thousand distinct CDR3 sequences; about 15% are singletons. The V gene is TRBV4-1, the J gene TRBJ2-5, with a tentative D call TRBD1 (5 bases). This TCR was sampled from a woman in her 30s with Graves' hyperthyroidism. The sample comprised blood. The CDR3 DNA sequence: TGCGCCAGCAGCCAAGAGGCGACAGCGAATATCCAGTACTTC. It encodes CASSQEATANIQYF.